One sample yielded the 16 T cell receptor beta chains listed below, sequenced in a study of beta chain features in type 1 diabetes. The investigators reverse transcribed all of the isolated RNA, so they sequenced expressed TCRB transcripts. The method was immunoSEQ multiplex PCR; TCRdb's version includes in-frame clones alone and lacks a portion of them. The table has about 140,000 clones, approximately 9.8% seen once. The sample consisted of central memory CD4+ T cells from blood. The origin of the receptors is a woman aged 40 to 49 in good health.

There are a few counts of this clone. The chain couples TRBV2 to TRBJ2-5, with 14 bases aligning to TRBD2. With 5 bases clipped from V and 13 bases from J, the junction kept 6 bases outside the gene matches. The CDR3 is 13 amino acids. Germline CDR1 and CDR2: SNHLY and FYNNEI. The CDR3 protein is CASSRTSGGSRYF. DNA for the CDR3: TGTGCCAGCAGTAGGACTAGCGGGGGGTCTCGGTACTTC.

The chain carries TRBV19 and TRBJ2-2; possibly TRBD2 for D (6 bases). Germline assignment: CDR1 LNHDA and CDR2 SQIVND (reference sequence). Trimming removed 7 bases from V and 6 bases from J, with 18 bases in between. This CDR3 spans 15 amino acids. This chain's CDR3 is CASKLGLQIPGELFF. For the CDR3, the DNA is TGTGCCAGTAAGTTGGGACTGCAAATTCCCGGGGAGCTGTTTTTT.

In this sample, this clone turned up a few times. This chain links TRBV7-8 with TRBJ1-2; TRBD1 might be the D (5 bases). CDR3 size: 13 residues. Germline values: CDR1 SGHVS, CDR2 FQNEAQ. With 5 bases removed from V and 0 bases from J, the gap between germline ends came to 7 bases. The CDR3 loop reads CASSQTANYGYTF. DNA for the CDR3: TGTGCCAGCAGCCAGACAGCTAACTATGGCTACACCTTC.

The chain links TRBV4-3 to TRBJ1-5; D not resolved. The germline V gene has CDR1 LGHNA and CDR2 YSLEER. V lost 0 bases to trimming and J lost 3 bases, with 9 bases between them. CDR3 length equals 15 residues. The CDR3 loop is CASSQDYSYNQPQHF. Written as DNA, the CDR3 is TGCGCCAGCAGCCAAGATTACAGTTACAATCAGCCCCAGCATTTT.

This clone has a handful of counts. V is TRBV19 and J is TRBJ2-7; 8 bases are a match to TRBD1. The CDR3 is 15 residues long. Per the germline V gene, CDR1 is LNHDA and CDR2 is SQIVND (reference sequence). J was trimmed by 3 bases and V by 1 base; bases with no gene match: 5. In nucleotides, the CDR3 is TGTGCCAGTAGTATAGCCGGACAGGGCAACTACGAGCAGTACTTC. The encoded protein is CASSIAGQGNYEQYF.

This clone was observed a handful of times. J is TRBJ1-1 and V is TRBV7-6; a possible D gene is TRBD1 (6 bases). The CDR3 covers 15 residues. Germline CDR1 SGHVS, CDR2 FNYEAQ. V dropped 1 base and J dropped 3 bases, with 12 bases sitting between them. CDR3 DNA sequence: TGTGCCAGCAGCTTAGTTGGGACAAGGGACACTGAAGCTTTCTTT. Translated: CASSLVGTRDTEAFF.

This clone was seen only a few times. CDR3 DNA sequence: TGTGCCAGCAGCCGGGACAGGGGGCTTGGCTACACCTTC. It codes for CASSRDRGLGYTF. The chain combines TRBV7-6 with TRBJ1-2, with TRBD1 identical over 12 bases. Germline CDR1 SGHVS, CDR2 FNYEAQ. With V trimmed by 5 bases and J by 7 bases, 2 bases remained unmatched. This CDR3 comprises 13 residues.

This clone has more than one count but fewer than ten. V usage is TRBV2 and J usage is TRBJ2-7; 10 nucleotides agree with TRBD1. CDR1 SNHLY and CDR2 FYNNEI come from the germline V gene. The CDR3 is 12 residues long. Trimming removed 6 bases from V and 5 bases from J; junction bases left unmatched: 1. The CDR3 nucleotides are TGTGCCAGCAGGGGACAGGGGCACGAGCAGTACTTC. It yields the protein CASRGQGHEQYF.

This clone was counted a few times. The CDR3 bases are TGTGCCAGCAGCTTAGTAGCGGGGGGAGAGACCCAGTACTTC. Its translation is CASSLVAGGETQYF. This chain uses TRBV11-2 with TRBJ2-5, with TRBD2 identical over 10 bases. The germline gives CDR1 SGHAT, CDR2 FQNNGV. The ends lost 1 base at V and 4 bases at J; junction bases unmatched: 0. The CDR3 consists of 14 residues. Full variable domain (rest looked up from reference TRBV11-2 and TRBJ2-5): EAGVAQSPRYKIIEKRQSVAFWCNPISGHATLYWYQQILGQGPKLLIQFQNNGVVDDSQLPKDRFSAERLKGVDSTLKIQPAKLEDSAVYLCASSLVAGGETQYFGPGTRLLVL.

The V and J genes are TRBV29-1 and TRBJ2-1, with a possible D match to TRBD2 (5 bases). V lost 4 bases and J 3 bases, leaving 10 bases between the germline ends. There are 13 residues in the CDR3. The germline V gene has CDR1 SQVTM and CDR2 ANQGSEA. CDR3 residues: CSVVEAFYNEQFF. The CDR3 bases are TGCAGCGTTGTGGAGGCTTTCTACAATGAGCAGTTCTTC.

This clone showed up just a few times. The chain couples TRBV6-5 to TRBJ2-6; 7 bases match TRBD1. V dropped 6 bases and J dropped 2; count of bases not matched to a gene: 4. The germline V gene has CDR1 MNHEY and CDR2 SVGAGI. The length of the CDR3 is 15 residues. The CDR3 sequence is CASRGQGAGANVLTF. Written as DNA, the CDR3 is TGTGCCAGCAGAGGGCAGGGGGCTGGGGCCAACGTCCTGACTTTC.

The table lists this clone with many counts. This chain uses TRBV19 with TRBJ2-5; D unclear. V gave up 3 bases and J gave up 5 bases, with 13 bases separating them. Germline V gene sequence: CDR1 LNHDA, CDR2 SQIVND (reference sequence). The CDR3 runs to 14 residues. The chain's CDR3 is CASSIEQLSETQYF. Written as DNA, the CDR3 is TGTGCCAGTAGTATCGAACAGCTGTCGGAGACCCAGTACTTC.

The sample holds a few counts of this clone. The rearrangement joins TRBV19 to TRBJ2-7; a weak D match, TRBD2 (7 bases). Per germline, CDR1 LNHDA and CDR2 SQIVND (reference sequence). The ends were cut back, 4 bases at V and 2 bases at J, with 18 bases in the middle. The CDR3 has 16 residues. CDR3 bases: TGTGCCAGTAGTACCAGCCAATCGGGGGGCCCCTACGAGCAGTACTTC. It codes for CASSTSQSGGPYEQYF.

The chain links TRBV5-1 to TRBJ1-2; D is ambiguous. The CDR3 has 14 residues. CDR1 SGHRS and CDR2 YFSETQ come from the germline V gene. Trimming cost V 2 bases and J 8 bases, with 16 bases left between them. The CDR3 spells CASSLGPKAGGYTF. CDR3 nucleotides: TGCGCCAGCAGCTTAGGCCCAAAGGCGGGCGGCTACACCTTC.

The table lists this clone with a few counts. The chain recombines TRBV5-4 with TRBJ2-3, with 12 bases aligning to TRBD2. CDR3 length: 16 residues. Germline CDR1 reads SGHNT; CDR2 reads YYREEE (reference sequence). The V segment lost 6 bases and the J segment 1 base; nucleotides outside the gene matches: 6. CDR3 bases: TGTGCCAGCAACGACAGACTAGCGGGGGGCACAGATACGCAGTATTTT. As protein: CASNDRLAGGTDTQYF.

This clone was seen only a few times. The chain uses TRBV9 and TRBJ2-1; TRBD2 agrees at 10 bases. Per the germline V gene, CDR1 is SGDLS and CDR2 is YYNGEE. The CDR3 length is 16 residues. With 7 bases clipped from V and 6 bases from J, the junction kept 13 bases outside the gene matches. The CDR3 protein is CASGVAGGTQINEQFF. The CDR3, as DNA: TGTGCCAGCGGGGTAGCGGGGGGAACTCAGATCAATGAGCAGTTCTTC.